This is a list of T cell receptor beta chains from one sample in a study of monozygotic twins with inflammatory bowel disease. TCRdb reprocessed the 5' RACE reads; each CDR3 protein has one entry and no DNA is given. The sample totals around 200,000 distinct CDR3 sequences. The specimen sequenced was blood. The source of these receptors is a human donor with ulcerative colitis or Crohn's disease, or a healthy co-twin of an affected twin (not recorded which). CDR3s include the opening cysteine and the closing phenylalanine or tryptophan.

V	J	CDR3
TRBV5-1	TRBJ2-3	CASSSGQARDTQYF
TRBV7-9	TRBJ2-7	CASRMTSGRSGEQYF
TRBV5-1	TRBJ2-1	CASSRSGDSESYNEQFF
TRBV7-2	TRBJ1-2	CASSEDIAYGYTF
TRBV2	TRBJ2-1	CASSEQATGEFF
TRBV7-3	TRBJ2-3	CASSSGSGTDTQYF
TRBV5-1	TRBJ2-3	CASSLVRPDTQYF
TRBV7-8	TRBJ1-1	CASSPRTGGPKAEAFF
TRBV27	TRBJ2-1	CASIKQGAGGYNEQFF
TRBV5-8	TRBJ1-1	CASSLGGGGTESEAFF
TRBV5-1	TRBJ2-1	CASSFTVSYNEQFF
TRBV5-1	TRBJ1-3	CADGARGPGNTIYF
TRBV19	TRBJ2-7	CASSIRLAGEQYF
TRBV29-1	TRBJ2-3	CSARRQSGFVDTQYF